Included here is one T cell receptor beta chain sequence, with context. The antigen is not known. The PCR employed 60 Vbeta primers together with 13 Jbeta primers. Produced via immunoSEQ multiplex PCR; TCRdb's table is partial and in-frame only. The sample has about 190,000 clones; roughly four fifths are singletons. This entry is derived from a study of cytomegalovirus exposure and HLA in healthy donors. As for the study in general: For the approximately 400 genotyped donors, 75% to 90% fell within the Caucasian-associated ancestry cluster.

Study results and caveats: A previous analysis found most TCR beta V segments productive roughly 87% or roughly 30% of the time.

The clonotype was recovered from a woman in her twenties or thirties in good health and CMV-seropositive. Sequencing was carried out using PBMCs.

The CDR3 nucleotides are TGTGCCAGTAGTATAGCCCGGACAGGGGGTATGGAGACCCAGTACTTC. It codes for CASSIARTGGMETQYF. The chain couples TRBV19 to TRBJ2-5; TRBD1 matches at 10 bases. This CDR3 region has 16 residues. The V gene's germline CDR1 is LNHDA and CDR2 SQIVND (reference sequence). J was trimmed by 5 bases and V by 1 base; bases with no gene match: 7.